One sample yielded the 19 T cell receptor beta chains listed below, sequenced in a study of blood T cells in healthy people across ages (dated by TCRdb to about 2015). Library preparation employed 5' RACE. Data came from an Illumina HiSeq 2500. A second about 7 to 11 cycle PCR used a sample-barcoded 5' primer and a J-beta primer mix. The public reads were quality trimmed at Q25 with fastp and then assembled into clones with MiXCR by TCRdb, keeping productive beta chains. Entries that share a CDR3 protein sequence are merged under the most common genes and DNA. Recorded for this sample are over 1.5 million distinct CDR3 sequences; around half of them occurred a single time. The top ten clonotypes cover 2.1% of the sample. Sequencing was carried out using blood. The receptors shown here come from a woman aged 40 to 55 in good health.

The V and J genes are TRBV28 and TRBJ2-1; 10 bases agree with TRBD1. Germline CDR1 MDHEN, CDR2 SYDVKM. The CDR3 runs 15 residues. Trimming at V came to 8 bases and at J to 7 bases, leaving 11 bases not matched to a gene. DNA of the CDR3: TGTGCCAGCGGACCGGACAGGGGGTCGGGGAATGAGCAGTTCTTC. Its protein is CASGPDRGSGNEQFF.

CDR3 coding DNA: TGCAGTGCTAGTCGGGGGACTAGTGCAATCTACGAGCAGTACTTC. Translated: CSASRGTSAIYEQYF. This chain connects TRBV20-1 to TRBJ2-7; 8 bases align to TRBD2. Germline V lookup: CDR1 DFQATT, CDR2 SNEGSKA (reference sequence). The CDR3 runs to 15 residues. The V gene end was trimmed by 3 bases and the J gene end by 3 bases; junction bases not matched to a gene: 10.

The chain uses TRBV6-2 or TRBV6-3 and TRBJ2-4; tentatively, D is TRBD2 (5 bases). This CDR3 spans 15 amino acids. Deletions cut 0 bases from V and 11 bases from J, with 17 bases between. Germline values: CDR1 MNHEY, CDR2 SVGEGT. The CDR3 is CASSYSTLGLGVQYF. CDR3 sequence (DNA): TGTGCCAGCAGTTACTCGACTTTGGGCCTCGGGGTTCAGTACTTC.

This clonotype was counted once. The chain joins TRBV11-1 to TRBJ2-5; 8 nucleotides align to TRBD1. CDR3 length: 15 residues. CDR1 is SGHAT, CDR2 FQDESV, per germline (reference sequence). J was trimmed by 3 bases and V by 3 bases; bases with no gene match: 6. The CDR3 DNA sequence: TGTGCCAGCAGCTTCCAGACAGGGGAGGAAGAGACCCAGTACTTC. Amino acids: CASSFQTGEEETQYF.

The chain couples TRBV10-3 to TRBJ1-2; D is ambiguous. This CDR3 comprises 14 residues. Per germline, CDR1 ENHRY and CDR2 SYGVKD. V gave up 2 bases and J gave up 3 bases, with 10 bases separating them. CDR3 nucleotides: TGTGCCATCAGTGAGCGGGCCCTGGACTATGGCTACACCTTC. Translated, it gives CAISERALDYGYTF.

For this clonotype: An end of the junction differs from the germline gene, which may be a read error. CDR3 loop: CASSYSTPSNSLLHF. CDR3 sequence (DNA): TGTGCCAGCAGTTACTCTACGCCAAGTAATTCACTCCTCCACTTT. V is TRBV6-6 and J is TRBJ1-6; unclear D gene. The CDR3 is 15 amino acids. Per germline, CDR1 MNHNY and CDR2 SVGAGI (reference sequence).

This clonotype was seen just once. This chain links TRBV5-8 with TRBJ2-5; 12 bases match TRBD2. Looked up from germline, CDR1 is SGHTS and CDR2 is YDEGEE. The junction had 15 bases not matched to a gene; V was cut back by 0 bases and J by 3 bases. The CDR3 extends over 20 amino acids. The CDR3: CASSLAGLAGGPWIKETQYF. The CDR3 DNA reads TGTGCCAGCAGCTTGGCCGGCCTAGCGGGGGGGCCGTGGATAAAAGAGACCCAGTACTTC.

The chain links TRBV19 to TRBJ2-6; D uncertain. Per the germline V gene, CDR1 is LNHDA and CDR2 is SQIVND (reference sequence). The CDR3 runs to 15 residues. V was shortened by 1 base and J by 2 bases, with 6 bases between the two germline ends. The DNA for the CDR3 is TGTGCCAGTAGTATAGCAACGACTGGGGCCAACGTCCTGACTTTC. This gives the protein CASSIATTGANVLTF.

This clonotype was counted only a few times. The gene calls are TRBV29-1 and TRBJ2-1; 10 bases map to TRBD2. V lost 5 bases and J lost 10; bases outside the gene matches: 11. CDR3 length: 14 amino acids. CDR1 is SQVTM and CDR2 is ANQGSEA in the germline V gene. The CDR3 region has the DNA TGCAGCGTTATTAGAAGCGGGGGGGCTCGGGAGCAGTTCTTC. It is translated as CSVIRSGGAREQFF.

This chain uses TRBV4-2 with TRBJ2-1, with D tentatively TRBD1 or TRBD2 (6 bases each). The CDR3 contains 14 residues. V lost 2 bases, J lost 6 bases, and 11 bases lay in between. Germline values: CDR1 LGHNA, CDR2 YNFKEQ. Here the CDR3 reads CASSQLQGGNEQFF. CDR3 DNA: TGTGCCAGCAGCCAACTACAGGGAGGCAATGAGCAGTTCTTC.

Notes on this clonotype: The junction and the germline gene differ at one end; a read error may be behind it. The rearrangement links TRBV20-1 to TRBJ1-2, with 10 bases lining up with TRBD1. CDR1 is DFQATT, CDR2 SNEGSKA, per germline (reference sequence). The length of the CDR3 is 15 residues. CDR3 sequence: CSARDRGRRNYGYTF. For the CDR3, the DNA is TGCAGTGCTCGAGACAGGGGGCGTAGGAACTATGGCTACACCTTC.

The chain joins TRBV28 to TRBJ2-4, with 8 bases fitting TRBD2. CDR1 and CDR2 (germline): MDHEN, SYDVKM. The V segment lost 6 bases and the J segment 3 bases; nucleotides outside the gene matches: 4. The CDR3 sequence is 14 residues long. This CDR3 reads CASSPGGVKNIQYF. CDR3 in DNA: TGTGCCAGCAGCCCGGGGGGGGTCAAAAACATTCAGTACTTC.

This clonotype has more than one count but fewer than ten. The V call is TRBV9, the J call TRBJ2-3; TRBD2 agrees at 7 bases. The V gene's germline CDR1 is SGDLS and CDR2 YYNGEE. The CDR3 consists of 16 residues. V trimming: 4 bases; J trimming: 7 bases; junction bases outside the gene matches: 15. DNA of the CDR3: TGTGCCAGCAGCCGTGGGGTGGGGGGGAACTCTTATACGCAGTATTTT. Translation: CASSRGVGGNSYTQYF.

The chain recombines TRBV6-1 with TRBJ2-2; 7 bases line up with TRBD1. The CDR3 runs 15 residues. The V segment lost 3 bases and the J segment 5 bases; nucleotides outside the gene matches: 6. Germline lookup yields CDR1 MNHNS and CDR2 SASEGT. Written as DNA, the CDR3 is TGTGCCAGCAGTGATCGACAGGGTGGAACCGGGGAGCTGTTTTTT. Its translation: CASSDRQGGTGELFF.

This CDR3 is CASSQDRAGAGNIQYF. CDR3 in DNA: TGCGCCAGCAGCCAAGATAGGGCGGGCGCTGGAAACATTCAGTACTTC. The chain uses TRBV4-3 and TRBJ2-4; D might be TRBD2 (5 bases). Trimming took 0 bases from V and 6 from J, leaving 15 bases between them. Germline values: CDR1 LGHNA, CDR2 YSLEER. The CDR3 has 16 amino acids.

This clonotype was detected only a few times. J is TRBJ1-5 and V is TRBV20-1; D remains ambiguous. Trimming stripped 6 bases from V and 1 base from J, with 13 bases between. Germline CDR1 reads DFQATT; CDR2 reads SNEGSKA (reference sequence). The length of the CDR3 is 14 residues. DNA of the CDR3: TGCAGTGCCAGCGCCGGGTCAAGCAATCAGCCCCAGCATTTT. Encoded protein: CSASAGSSNQPQHF.

The rearrangement joins TRBV28 to TRBJ1-2, with a weak D call TRBD1 (6 bases). The CDR3 is 18 residues long. V was shortened by 4 bases and J by 4 bases, with 25 bases between the two germline ends. Germline V CDR1 and CDR2: MDHEN, SYDVKM. CDR3 sequence (DNA): TGTGCCAGCAGTTCAGATGCCACCCCTACAGGGCTTTCCTATGGCTACACCTTC. Translated: CASSSDATPTGLSYGYTF.

This chain joins TRBV6-5 and TRBJ2-1; D is unresolved. Germline V gene lookup returns CDR1 MNHEY and CDR2 SVGAGI. Trimming took off 7 bases at V and 0 bases at J, with 10 bases between the two ends. CDR3 size: 14 residues. The CDR3 loop reads CASNPVRSYNEQFF. In DNA form, the CDR3 reads TGTGCCAGCAACCCCGTTCGCTCCTACAATGAGCAGTTCTTC.

The rearrangement uses TRBV6-5 and TRBJ2-5; D perhaps matches TRBD2 (6 bases). CDR1 is MNHEY, CDR2 SVGAGI, per germline. The CDR3 length is 14 residues. Trimming stripped 7 bases from V and 2 bases from J, with 14 bases between. The DNA for the CDR3 is TGTGCCAGCAATAATGGGGGGAGACAAGAGACCCAGTACTTC. It encodes CASNNGGRQETQYF.